This T cell receptor beta chain was found in a study of Ad26.COV2.S vaccination and SARS-CoV-2 variants. Study at large: Ad26.COV2.S given intramuscularly, once or twice 56 days apart.

The treatment denotes: roughly 19 received Ad26.COV2.S at low or high dose, single or two shots; about 5 received placebo; per-sample allocation not given. The samples date from day 63 after the first vaccine or placebo injection. Within Boston, the person who donated was an adult of 18-55 years. Germline CDR1 and CDR2: SGHRS and YFSETQ. J was trimmed by 6 bases and V by 0 bases; bases with no gene match: 1. This CDR3 has 14 amino acids. Of note for this clone: Its antigen is not known. Other DNA sequences from this sample encode an identical CDR3 as well.

The protocol was immunoSEQ multiplex PCR, while the TCRdb copy is restricted to in-frame clones and leaves out a portion. The data contain around 450,000 clones, about 91% of them singletons. Study outcomes and limitations: Using TCR breadth and depth analyses may have led to underestimated total T cell responses.

This chain connects TRBV5-1 to TRBJ1-4, with TRBD1 matching 8 bases. The receptor's source is a person aged 18-60 years who received the Ad26.COV2.S COVID-19 vaccine or a placebo. The specimen was peripheral blood, collected in a trial of Ad26.COV2.S vaccine versus placebo. CDR3 region: CASSLDRGDEKLFF. The CDR3 nucleotides read TGCGCCAGCAGCTTGGACAGGGGGGATGAAAAACTGTTTTTT.